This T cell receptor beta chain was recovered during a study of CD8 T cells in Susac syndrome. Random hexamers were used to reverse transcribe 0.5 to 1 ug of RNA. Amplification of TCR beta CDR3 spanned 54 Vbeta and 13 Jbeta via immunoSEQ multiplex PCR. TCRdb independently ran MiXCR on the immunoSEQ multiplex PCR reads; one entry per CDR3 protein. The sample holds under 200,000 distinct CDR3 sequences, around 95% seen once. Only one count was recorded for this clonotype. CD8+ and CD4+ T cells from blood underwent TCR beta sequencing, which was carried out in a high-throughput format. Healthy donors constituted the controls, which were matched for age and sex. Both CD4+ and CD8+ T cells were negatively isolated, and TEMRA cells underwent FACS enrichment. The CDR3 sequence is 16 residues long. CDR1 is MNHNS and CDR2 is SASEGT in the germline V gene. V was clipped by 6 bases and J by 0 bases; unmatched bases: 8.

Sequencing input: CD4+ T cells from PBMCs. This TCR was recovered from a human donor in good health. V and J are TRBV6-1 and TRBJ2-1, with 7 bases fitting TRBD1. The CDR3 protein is CASRSDRQLSYNEQFF. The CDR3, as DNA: TGTGCCAGCAGATCGGACAGGCAACTCTCCTACAATGAGCAGTTCTTC.